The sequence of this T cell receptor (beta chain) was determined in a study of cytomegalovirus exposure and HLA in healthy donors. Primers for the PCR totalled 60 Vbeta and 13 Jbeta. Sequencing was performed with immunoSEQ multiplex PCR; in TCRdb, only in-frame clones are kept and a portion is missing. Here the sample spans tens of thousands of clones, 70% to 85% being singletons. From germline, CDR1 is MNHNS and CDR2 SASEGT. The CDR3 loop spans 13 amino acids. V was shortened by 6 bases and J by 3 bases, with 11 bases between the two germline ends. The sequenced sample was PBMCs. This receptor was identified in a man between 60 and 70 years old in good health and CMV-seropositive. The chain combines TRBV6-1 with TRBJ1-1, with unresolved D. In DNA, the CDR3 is TGTGCCAGCAGAGTCGAGGGAGACACTGAAGCTTTCTTT. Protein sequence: CASRVEGDTEAFF.